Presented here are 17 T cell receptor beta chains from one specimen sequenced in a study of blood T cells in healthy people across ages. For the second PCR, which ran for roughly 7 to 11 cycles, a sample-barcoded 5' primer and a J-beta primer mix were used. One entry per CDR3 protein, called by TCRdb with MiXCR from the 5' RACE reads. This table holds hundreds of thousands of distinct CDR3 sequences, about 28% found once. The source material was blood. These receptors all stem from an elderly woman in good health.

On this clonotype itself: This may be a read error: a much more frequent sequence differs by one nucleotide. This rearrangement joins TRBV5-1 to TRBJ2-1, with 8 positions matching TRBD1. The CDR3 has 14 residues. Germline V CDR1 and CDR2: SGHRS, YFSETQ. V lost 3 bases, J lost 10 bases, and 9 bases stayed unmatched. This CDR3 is CASSWDQGAGEQFF. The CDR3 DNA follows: TGCGCCAGCAGCTGGGACCAGGGGGCGGGGGAGCAGTTCTTC.

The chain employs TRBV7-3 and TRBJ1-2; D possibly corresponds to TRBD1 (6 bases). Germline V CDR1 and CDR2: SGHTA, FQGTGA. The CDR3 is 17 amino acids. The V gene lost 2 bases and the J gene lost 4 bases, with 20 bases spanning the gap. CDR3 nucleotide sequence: TGTGCCAGCAGCTTACGATGGGGGGCCCCTTCGTCCTATGGCTACACCTTC. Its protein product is CASSLRWGAPSSYGYTF.

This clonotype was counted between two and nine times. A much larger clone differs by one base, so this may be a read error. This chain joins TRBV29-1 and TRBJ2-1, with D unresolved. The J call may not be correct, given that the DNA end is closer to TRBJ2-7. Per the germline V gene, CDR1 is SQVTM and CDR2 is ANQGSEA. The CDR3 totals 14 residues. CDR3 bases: TGCAGCGTTGTAGGGTCTCCCTCCTACAATGAGCAGTACTTC. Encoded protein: CSVVGSPSYNEQYF.

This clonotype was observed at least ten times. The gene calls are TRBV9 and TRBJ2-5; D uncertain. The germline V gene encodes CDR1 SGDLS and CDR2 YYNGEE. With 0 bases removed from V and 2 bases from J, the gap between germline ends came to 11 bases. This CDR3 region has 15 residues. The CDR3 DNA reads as TGTGCCAGCAGCGTAGTATTCGGCGATCAAGAGACCCAGTACTTC. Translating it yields CASSVVFGDQETQYF. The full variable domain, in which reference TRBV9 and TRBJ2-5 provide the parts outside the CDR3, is DSGVTQTPKHLITATGQRVTLRCSPRSGDLSVYWYQQSLDQGLQFLIQYYNGEERAKGNILERFSAQQFPDLHSELNLSSLELGDSALYFCASSVVFGDQETQYFGPGTRLLVL.

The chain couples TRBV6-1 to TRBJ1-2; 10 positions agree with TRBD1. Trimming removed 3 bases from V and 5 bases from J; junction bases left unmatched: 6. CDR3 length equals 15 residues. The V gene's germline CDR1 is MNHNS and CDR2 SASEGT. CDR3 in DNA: TGTGCCAGCAGTGAGTCTCCGGGACAGGGGTATGGCTACACCTTC. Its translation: CASSESPGQGYGYTF.

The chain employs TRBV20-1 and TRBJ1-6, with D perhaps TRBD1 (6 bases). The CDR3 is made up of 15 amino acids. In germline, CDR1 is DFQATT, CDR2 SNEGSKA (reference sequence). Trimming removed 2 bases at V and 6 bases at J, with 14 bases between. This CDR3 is CSARRPGGSNSPLHF. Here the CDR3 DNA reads TGCAGTGCTAGACGGCCCGGGGGCAGTAATTCACCCCTCCACTTT.

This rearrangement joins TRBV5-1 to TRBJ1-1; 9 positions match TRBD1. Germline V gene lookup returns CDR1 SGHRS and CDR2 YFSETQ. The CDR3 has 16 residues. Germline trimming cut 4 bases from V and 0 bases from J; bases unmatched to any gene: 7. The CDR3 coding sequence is TGCGCCAGCAGCCCTGGGACAGGGACTATGAACACTGAAGCTTTCTTT. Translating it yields CASSPGTGTMNTEAFF.

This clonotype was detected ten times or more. CDR3 residues: CATGGGGYNNEQFF. DNA for the CDR3: TGTGCCACCGGCGGCGGGGGATATAACAATGAGCAGTTCTTC. The rearrangement joins TRBV15 to TRBJ2-1; 7 bases agree with TRBD2. The CDR3 is made up of 14 amino acids. V dropped 8 bases and J dropped 5; count of bases not matched to a gene: 9. Per the germline V gene, CDR1 is LNHNV and CDR2 is YYDKDF (reference sequence).

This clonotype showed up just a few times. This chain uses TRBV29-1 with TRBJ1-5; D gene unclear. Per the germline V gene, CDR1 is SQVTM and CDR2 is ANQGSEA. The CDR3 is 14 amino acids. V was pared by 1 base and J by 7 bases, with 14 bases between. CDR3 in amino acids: CSVEVGGVGQPQHF. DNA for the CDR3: TGCAGCGTTGAAGTTGGCGGGGTTGGCCAGCCCCAGCATTTT. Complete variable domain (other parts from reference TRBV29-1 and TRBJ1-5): SAVISQKPSRDICQRGTSLTIQCQVDSQVTMMFWYRQQPGQSLTLIATANQGSEATYESGFVIDKFPISRPNLTFSTLTVSNMSPEDSSIYLCSVEVGGVGQPQHFGDGTRLSIL.

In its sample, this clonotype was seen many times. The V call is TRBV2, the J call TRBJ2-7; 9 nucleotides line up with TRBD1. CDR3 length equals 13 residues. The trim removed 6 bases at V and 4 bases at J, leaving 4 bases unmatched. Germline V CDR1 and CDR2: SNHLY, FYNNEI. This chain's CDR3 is CASRGTGRYEQYF. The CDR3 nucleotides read TGTGCCAGCAGGGGGACAGGGAGGTACGAGCAGTACTTC.

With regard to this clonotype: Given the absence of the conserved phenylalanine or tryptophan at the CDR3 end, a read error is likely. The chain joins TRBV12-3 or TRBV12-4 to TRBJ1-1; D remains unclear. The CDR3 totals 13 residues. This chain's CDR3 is CASSRVMNTEAFC. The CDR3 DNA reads TGTGCCAGCAGCCGGGTGATGAACACGGAAGCTTTCTGT.

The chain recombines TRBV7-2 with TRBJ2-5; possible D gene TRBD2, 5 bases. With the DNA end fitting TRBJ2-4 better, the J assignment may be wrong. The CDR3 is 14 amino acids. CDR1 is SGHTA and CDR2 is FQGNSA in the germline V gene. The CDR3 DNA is TGTGCCAGCAGCTTAGCGAGGGCCGCCAACATTCAGTACTTC. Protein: CASSLARAANIQYF.

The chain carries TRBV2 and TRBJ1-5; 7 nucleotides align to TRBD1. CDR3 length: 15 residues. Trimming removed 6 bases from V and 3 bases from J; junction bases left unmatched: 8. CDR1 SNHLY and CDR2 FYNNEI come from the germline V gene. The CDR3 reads CASRYEGAVNQPQHF. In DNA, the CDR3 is TGTGCCAGCAGGTATGAGGGGGCAGTCAATCAGCCCCAGCATTTT.

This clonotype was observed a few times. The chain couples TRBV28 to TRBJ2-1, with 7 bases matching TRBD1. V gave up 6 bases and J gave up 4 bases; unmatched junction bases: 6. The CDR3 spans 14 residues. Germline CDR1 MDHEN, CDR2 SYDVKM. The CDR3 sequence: CASRLTGAYNEQFF. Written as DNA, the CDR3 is TGTGCCAGCAGGTTAACAGGGGCGTACAATGAGCAGTTCTTC. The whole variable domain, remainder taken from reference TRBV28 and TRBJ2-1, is DVKVTQSSRYLVKRTGEKVFLECVQDMDHENMFWYRQDPGLGLRLIYFSYDVKMKEKGDIPEGYSVSREKKERFSLILESASTNQTSMYLCASRLTGAYNEQFFGPGTRLTVL.

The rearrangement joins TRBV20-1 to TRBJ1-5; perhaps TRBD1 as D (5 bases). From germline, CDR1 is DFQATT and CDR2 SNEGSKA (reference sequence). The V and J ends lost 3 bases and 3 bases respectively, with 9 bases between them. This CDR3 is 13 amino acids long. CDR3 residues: CSARNRLNQPQHF. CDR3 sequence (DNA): TGCAGTGCTAGGAACAGGCTCAATCAGCCCCAGCATTTT.

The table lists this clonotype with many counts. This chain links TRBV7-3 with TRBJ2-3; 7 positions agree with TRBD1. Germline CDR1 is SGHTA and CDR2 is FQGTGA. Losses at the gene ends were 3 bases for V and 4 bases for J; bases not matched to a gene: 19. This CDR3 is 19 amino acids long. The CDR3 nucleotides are TGTGCCAGCAGCTTTTTAAGTTTTCCGGGACAGTCCCACCCAGATACGCAGTATTTT. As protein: CASSFLSFPGQSHPDTQYF. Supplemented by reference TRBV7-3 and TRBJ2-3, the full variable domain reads GAGVSQTPSNKVTEKGKYVELRCDPISGHTALYWYRQSLGQGPEFLIYFQGTGAADDSGLPNDRFFAVRPEGSVSTLKIQRTERGDSAVYLCASSFLSFPGQSHPDTQYFGPGTRLTVL.

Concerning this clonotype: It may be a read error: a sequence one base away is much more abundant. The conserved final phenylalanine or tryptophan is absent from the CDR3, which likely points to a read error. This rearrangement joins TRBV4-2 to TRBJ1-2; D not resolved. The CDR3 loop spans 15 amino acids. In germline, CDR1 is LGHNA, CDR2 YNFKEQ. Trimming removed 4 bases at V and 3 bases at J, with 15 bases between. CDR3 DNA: TGTGCCAGCAGCCCCGTGGGCGGGGAGGACTATGGCTACACCTGC. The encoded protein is CASSPVGGEDYGYTC.